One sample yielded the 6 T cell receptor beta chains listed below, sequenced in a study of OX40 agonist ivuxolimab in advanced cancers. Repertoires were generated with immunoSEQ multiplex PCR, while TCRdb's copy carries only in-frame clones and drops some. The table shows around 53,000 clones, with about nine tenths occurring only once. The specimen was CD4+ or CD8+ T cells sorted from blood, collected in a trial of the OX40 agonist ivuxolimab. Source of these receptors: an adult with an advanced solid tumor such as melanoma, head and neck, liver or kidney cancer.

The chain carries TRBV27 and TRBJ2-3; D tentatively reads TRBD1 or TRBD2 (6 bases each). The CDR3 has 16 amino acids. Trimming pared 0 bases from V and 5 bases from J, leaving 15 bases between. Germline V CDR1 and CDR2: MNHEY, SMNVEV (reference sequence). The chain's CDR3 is CASSLSRGGLGDTQYF. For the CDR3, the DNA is TGTGCCAGCAGTTTATCCCGTGGGGGGCTTGGAGATACGCAGTATTTT.

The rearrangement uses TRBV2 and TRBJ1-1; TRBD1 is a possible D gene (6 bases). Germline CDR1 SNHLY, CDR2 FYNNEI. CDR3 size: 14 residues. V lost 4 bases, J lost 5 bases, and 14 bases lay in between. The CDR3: CASSGMIGGTEAFF. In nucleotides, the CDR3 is TGTGCCAGCAGTGGGATGATAGGGGGGACTGAAGCTTTCTTT.

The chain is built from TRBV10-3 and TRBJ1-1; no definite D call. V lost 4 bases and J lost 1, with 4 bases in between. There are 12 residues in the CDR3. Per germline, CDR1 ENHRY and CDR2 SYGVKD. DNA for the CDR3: TGTGCCATCAGTGGGGGGAACACTGAAGCTTTCTTT. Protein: CAISGGNTEAFF.

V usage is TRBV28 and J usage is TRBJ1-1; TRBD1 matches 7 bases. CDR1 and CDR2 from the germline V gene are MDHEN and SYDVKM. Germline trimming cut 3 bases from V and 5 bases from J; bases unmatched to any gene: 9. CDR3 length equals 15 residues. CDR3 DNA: TGTGCCAGCAGTTTGATTTCCGGGACAGCAACTGAAGCTTTCTTT. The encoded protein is CASSLISGTATEAFF.

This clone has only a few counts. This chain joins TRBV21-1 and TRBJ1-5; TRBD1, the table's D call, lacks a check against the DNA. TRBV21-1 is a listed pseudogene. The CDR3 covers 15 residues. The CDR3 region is CASSSLEGAKQPQHF. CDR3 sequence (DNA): TGTGCCAGCAGCTCCCTAGAGGGGGCAAAGCAGCCCCAGCATTTT.

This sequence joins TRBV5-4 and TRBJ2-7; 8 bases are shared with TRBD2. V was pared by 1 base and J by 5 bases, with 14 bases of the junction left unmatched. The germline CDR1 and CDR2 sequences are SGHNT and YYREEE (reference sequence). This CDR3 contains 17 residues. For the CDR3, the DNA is TGTGCCAGCAGCTTGCGGCTTGCAGCGGGAGTCCCCCACGAGCAGTACTTC. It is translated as CASSLRLAAGVPHEQYF.